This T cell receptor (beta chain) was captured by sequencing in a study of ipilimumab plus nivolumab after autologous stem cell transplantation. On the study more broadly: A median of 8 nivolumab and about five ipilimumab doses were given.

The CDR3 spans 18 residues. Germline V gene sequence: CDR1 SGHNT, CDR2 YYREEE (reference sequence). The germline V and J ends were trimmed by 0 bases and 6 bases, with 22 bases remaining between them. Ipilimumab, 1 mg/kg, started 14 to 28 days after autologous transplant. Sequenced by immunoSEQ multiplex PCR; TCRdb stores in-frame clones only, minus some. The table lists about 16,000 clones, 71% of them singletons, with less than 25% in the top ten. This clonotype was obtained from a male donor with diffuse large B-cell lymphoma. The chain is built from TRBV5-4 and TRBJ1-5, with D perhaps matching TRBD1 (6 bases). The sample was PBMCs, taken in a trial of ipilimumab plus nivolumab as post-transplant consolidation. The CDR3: CASSLALWGGGTGQPQHF. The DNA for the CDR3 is TGTGCCAGCAGCTTGGCGCTTTGGGGAGGGGGTACAGGTCAGCCCCAGCATTTT. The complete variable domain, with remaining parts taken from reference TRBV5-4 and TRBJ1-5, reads ETGVTQSPTHLIKTRGQQVTLRCSSQSGHNTVSWYQQALGQGPQFIFQYYREEENGRGNFPPRFSGLQFPNYSSELNVNALELDDSALYLCASSLALWGGGTGQPQHFGDGTRLSIL.